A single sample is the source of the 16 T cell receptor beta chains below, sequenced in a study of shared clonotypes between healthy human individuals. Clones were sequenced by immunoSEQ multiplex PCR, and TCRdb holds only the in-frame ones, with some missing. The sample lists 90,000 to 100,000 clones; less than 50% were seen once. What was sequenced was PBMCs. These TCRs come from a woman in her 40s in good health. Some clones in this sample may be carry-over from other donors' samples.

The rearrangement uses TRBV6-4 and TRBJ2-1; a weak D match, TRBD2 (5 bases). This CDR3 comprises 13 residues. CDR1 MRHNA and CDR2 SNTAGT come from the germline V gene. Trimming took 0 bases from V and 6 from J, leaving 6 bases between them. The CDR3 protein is CASSDSEGNEQFF. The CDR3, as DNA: TGTGCCAGCAGTGACTCAGAGGGCAATGAGCAGTTCTTC.

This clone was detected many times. DNA of the CDR3: TGCGCCAGCAGCCGGGGGATTTTCGACAATGAGCAGTTCTTC. It encodes CASSRGIFDNEQFF. The chain is built from TRBV4-1 and TRBJ2-1; the D gene could be TRBD1 or TRBD2 (5 bases each). The CDR3 extends over 14 amino acids. V dropped 4 bases and J dropped 5 bases, with 12 bases sitting between them. In germline, CDR1 is MGHRA, CDR2 YSYEKL.

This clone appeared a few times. The CDR3 spells CASSQEELALYNEQFF. In nucleotides, the CDR3 is TGTGCCAGCAGCCAAGAGGAACTAGCGCTTTACAATGAGCAGTTCTTC. This rearrangement joins TRBV4-2 to TRBJ2-1; 7 bases map to TRBD2. The CDR3 is 16 amino acids. The germline V gene has CDR1 LGHNA and CDR2 YNFKEQ. V shed 0 bases and J 4 bases; nucleotides not matched to a gene: 6.

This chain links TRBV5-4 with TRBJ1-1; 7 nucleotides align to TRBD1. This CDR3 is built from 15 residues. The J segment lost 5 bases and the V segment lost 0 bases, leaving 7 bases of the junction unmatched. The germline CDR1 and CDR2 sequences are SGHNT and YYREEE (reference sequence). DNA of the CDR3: TGTGCCAGCAGCTTGGGTACAGGGGTTGGGACTGAAGCTTTCTTT. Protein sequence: CASSLGTGVGTEAFF. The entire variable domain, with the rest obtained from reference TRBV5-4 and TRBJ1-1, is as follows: ETGVTQSPTHLIKTRGQQVTLRCSSQSGHNTVSWYQQALGQGPQFIFQYYREEENGRGNFPPRFSGLQFPNYSSELNVNALELDDSALYLCASSLGTGVGTEAFFGQGTRLTVV.

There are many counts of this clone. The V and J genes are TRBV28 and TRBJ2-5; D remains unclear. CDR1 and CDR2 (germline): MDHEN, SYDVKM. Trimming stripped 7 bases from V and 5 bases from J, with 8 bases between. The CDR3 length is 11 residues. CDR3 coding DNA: TGTGCCAGCACGTCGGTTGAGACCCAGTACTTC. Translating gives CASTSVETQYF.

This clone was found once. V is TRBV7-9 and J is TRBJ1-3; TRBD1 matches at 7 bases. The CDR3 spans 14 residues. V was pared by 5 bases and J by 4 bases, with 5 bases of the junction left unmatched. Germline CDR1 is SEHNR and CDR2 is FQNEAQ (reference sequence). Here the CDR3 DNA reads TGTGCCAGCAGCATAGACAGGGCCGGAAACACCATATATTTT. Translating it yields CASSIDRAGNTIYF.

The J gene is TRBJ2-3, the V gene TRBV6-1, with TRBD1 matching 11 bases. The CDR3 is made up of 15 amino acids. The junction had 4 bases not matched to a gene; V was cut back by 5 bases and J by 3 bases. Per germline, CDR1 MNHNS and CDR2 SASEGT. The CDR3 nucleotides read TGTGCCAGCAGTATAGGACAGGGGGCTACAGATACGCAGTATTTT. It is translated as CASSIGQGATDTQYF.

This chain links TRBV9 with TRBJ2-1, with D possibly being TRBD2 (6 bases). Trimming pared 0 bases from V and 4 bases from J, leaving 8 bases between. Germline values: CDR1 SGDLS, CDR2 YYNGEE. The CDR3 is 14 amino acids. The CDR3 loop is CASSVAGAYNEQFF. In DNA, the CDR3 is TGTGCCAGCAGCGTAGCGGGAGCTTACAATGAGCAGTTCTTC.

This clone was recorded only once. The CDR3 protein is CSAAPSGSPEQYF. DNA of the CDR3: TGCAGCGCTGCCCCTAGCGGGAGTCCCGAGCAGTACTTC. This chain joins TRBV29-1 and TRBJ2-5; 10 bases are a match to TRBD2. The J call may be wrong; the DNA end is better matched by TRBJ2-7. Germline-derived CDR1 and CDR2 are SQVTM and ANQGSEA. The CDR3 contains 13 residues.

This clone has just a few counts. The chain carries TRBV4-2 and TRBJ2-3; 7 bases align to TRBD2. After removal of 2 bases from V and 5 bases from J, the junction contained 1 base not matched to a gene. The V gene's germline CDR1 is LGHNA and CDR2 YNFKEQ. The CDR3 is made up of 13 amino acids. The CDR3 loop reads CASSQPSGDTQYF. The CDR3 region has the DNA TGTGCCAGCAGCCAACCTAGCGGAGATACGCAGTATTTT.

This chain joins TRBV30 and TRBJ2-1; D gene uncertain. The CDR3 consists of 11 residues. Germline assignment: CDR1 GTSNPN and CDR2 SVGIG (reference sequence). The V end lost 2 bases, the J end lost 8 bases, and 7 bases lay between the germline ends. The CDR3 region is CAWSPFDEQFF. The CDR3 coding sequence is TGTGCCTGGAGTCCCTTCGATGAGCAGTTCTTC.

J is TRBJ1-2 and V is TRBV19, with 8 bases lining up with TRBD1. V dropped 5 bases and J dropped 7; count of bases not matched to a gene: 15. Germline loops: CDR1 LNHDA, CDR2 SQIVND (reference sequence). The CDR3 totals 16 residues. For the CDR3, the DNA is TGTGCCAGTAGTTCCAGAGGACAGGGTTTGGGCTTTGGCTACACCTTC. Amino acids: CASSSRGQGLGFGYTF. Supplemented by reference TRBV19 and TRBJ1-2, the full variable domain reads DGGITQSPKYLFRKEGQNVTLSCEQNLNHDAMYWYRQDPGQGLRLIYYSQIVNDFQKGDIAEGYSVSREKKESFPLTVTSAQKNPTAFYLCASSSRGQGLGFGYTFGSGTRLTVV.

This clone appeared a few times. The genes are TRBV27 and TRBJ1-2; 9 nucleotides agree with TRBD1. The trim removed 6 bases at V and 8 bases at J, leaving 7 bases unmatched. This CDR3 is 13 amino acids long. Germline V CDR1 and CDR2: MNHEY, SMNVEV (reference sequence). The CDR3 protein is CASSHGTGKGYTF. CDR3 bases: TGTGCCAGCAGCCACGGGACAGGGAAAGGCTACACCTTC.

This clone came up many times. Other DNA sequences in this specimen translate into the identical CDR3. The CDR3 DNA reads TGTGCCACCAGCGTGAGGGGAGCAGAAGATACGCAGTATTTT. As protein: CATSVRGAEDTQYF. The chain carries TRBV15 and TRBJ2-3; D possibly uses TRBD1 or TRBD2 (5 bases each). Germline V gene lookup returns CDR1 LNHNV and CDR2 YYDKDF (reference sequence). This CDR3 comprises 14 residues. Between the trimmed V and J ends, which lost 5 bases and 5 bases, there was a span of 14 bases.

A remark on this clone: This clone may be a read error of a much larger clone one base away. CDR3 nucleotide sequence: TGTGCCAGTAGGTCGGTCGGACACGATGAGCAGTTCTTC. Amino acids: CASRSVGHDEQFF. V and J are TRBV19 and TRBJ2-1; the D gene is possibly TRBD1 (5 bases). Looked up from germline, CDR1 is LNHDA and CDR2 is SQIVND (reference sequence). This CDR3 region has 13 residues. V gave up 6 bases and J gave up 8 bases, with 14 bases separating them. Using reference TRBV19 and TRBJ2-1 for the parts outside the CDR3, the full variable domain is DGGITQSPKYLFRKEGQNVTLSCEQNLNHDAMYWYRQDPGQGLRLIYYSQIVNDFQKGDIAEGYSVSREKKESFPLTVTSAQKNPTAFYLCASRSVGHDEQFFGPGTRLTVL.

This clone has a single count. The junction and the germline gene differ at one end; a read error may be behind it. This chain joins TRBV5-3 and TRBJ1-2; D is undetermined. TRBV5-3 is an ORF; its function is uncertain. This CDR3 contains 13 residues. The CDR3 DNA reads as TGCGCCAGCAGCCACCAAGGAAGAAATGGCTACACCTTC. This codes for CASSHQGRNGYTF.